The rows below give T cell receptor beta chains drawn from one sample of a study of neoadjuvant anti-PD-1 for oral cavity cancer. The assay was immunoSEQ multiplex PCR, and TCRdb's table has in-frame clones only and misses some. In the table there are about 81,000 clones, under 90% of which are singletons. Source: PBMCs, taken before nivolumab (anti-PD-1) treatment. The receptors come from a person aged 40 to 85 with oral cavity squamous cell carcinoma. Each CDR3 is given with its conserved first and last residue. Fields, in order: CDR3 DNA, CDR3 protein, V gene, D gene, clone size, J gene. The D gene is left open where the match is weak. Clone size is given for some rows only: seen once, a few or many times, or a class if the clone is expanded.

cdr3_nt: TGTGCCAGCAGTTTAATGACAGGGGGAGTTTCTGGGGCCAACGTCCTGACTTTC
cdr3_aa: CASSLMTGGVSGANVLTF
v_call: TRBV27
d_call: TRBD1
clone_size: .
j_call: TRBJ2-6

cdr3_nt: TGTGCCAGCACTGGTTACAATGAGCAGTTCTTC
cdr3_aa: CASTGYNEQFF
v_call: TRBV2
d_call: .
clone_size: .
j_call: TRBJ2-1

cdr3_nt: TGTGCCAGCAGCCGGGGACAGGCAACCTACGAGCAGTACTTC
cdr3_aa: CASSRGQATYEQYF
v_call: TRBV5-8
d_call: TRBD1
clone_size: once
j_call: TRBJ2-7

cdr3_nt: TGTGCCAGCAGTGGGCCTAGCCCGACCGACTACAATGAGCAGTTCTTC
cdr3_aa: CASSGPSPTDYNEQFF
v_call: TRBV2
d_call: .
clone_size: .
j_call: TRBJ2-1

cdr3_nt: TGTGCCAGCAGTTGGAGGGGGTCGCAGCCCCAGCATTTT
cdr3_aa: CASSWRGSQPQHF
v_call: TRBV28
d_call: .
clone_size: .
j_call: TRBJ1-5

cdr3_nt: TGTGCCAGCAGTGAATACGGACCAGCTGAAAAACTGTTTTTT
cdr3_aa: CASSEYGPAEKLFF
v_call: TRBV25-1
d_call: .
clone_size: .
j_call: TRBJ1-4

cdr3_nt: TGCGCCAGCGGGCGTGGGGGGAGCACTGAAGCTTTCTTT
cdr3_aa: CASGRGGSTEAFF
v_call: TRBV10-1
d_call: .
clone_size: once
j_call: TRBJ1-1

cdr3_nt: TGTGCCAGCAGCCCTGGTTTAGCTTCTTCCTACGAGCAGTACTTC
cdr3_aa: CASSPGLASSYEQYF
v_call: TRBV7-2
d_call: .
clone_size: .
j_call: TRBJ2-7

cdr3_nt: TGTGCCAGCAGGGGAGCCGGGGAGCTGTTTTTT
cdr3_aa: CASRGAGELFF
v_call: TRBV11-3
d_call: .
clone_size: .
j_call: TRBJ2-2

cdr3_nt: TGTGCCTGGAGTGTACGGAGTAGGATGGGGGGCGTTTCGGAGACCCAGTACTTC
cdr3_aa: CAWSVRSRMGGVSETQYF
v_call: TRBV30
d_call: .
clone_size: few
j_call: TRBJ2-5

cdr3_nt: TGCGCCAGCACCTCAGGGTCTGGGGCCAACGTCCTGACTTTC
cdr3_aa: CASTSGSGANVLTF
v_call: TRBV5-1
d_call: .
clone_size: .
j_call: TRBJ2-6

cdr3_nt: TGTGCCAGCAGCTTGCAGGATAATGAAAAACTGTTTTTT
cdr3_aa: CASSLQDNEKLFF
v_call: TRBV5-4
d_call: .
clone_size: .
j_call: TRBJ1-4

cdr3_nt: TGTGCCATCAGGAGCGGTACTAGCACAGATACGCAGTATTTT
cdr3_aa: CAIRSGTSTDTQYF
v_call: TRBV10-3
d_call: .
clone_size: .
j_call: TRBJ2-3

cdr3_nt: TGCGCCAGCAGCCAGCCTCTAGGGACCGGGGAGCTGTTTTTT
cdr3_aa: CASSQPLGTGELFF
v_call: TRBV4-1
d_call: .
clone_size: .
j_call: TRBJ2-2

cdr3_nt: TGTGCCAGCAGGTCACAGGGGCTCGGGGAAAAACTGTTTTTT
cdr3_aa: CASRSQGLGEKLFF
v_call: TRBV25-1
d_call: TRBD1
clone_size: .
j_call: TRBJ1-4

cdr3_nt: TGCGCCAGCAGACCGGGACAGAACACCGGGGAGCTGTTTTTT
cdr3_aa: CASRPGQNTGELFF
v_call: TRBV10-2
d_call: .
clone_size: .
j_call: TRBJ2-2

cdr3_nt: TGCGCCAGCAGCTTGGGGGGCGGGGCTGAAGCTTTCTTT
cdr3_aa: CASSLGGGAEAFF
v_call: TRBV5-1
d_call: .
clone_size: .
j_call: TRBJ1-1

cdr3_nt: TGTGCCAGCAGCTTACAACACCTGACCAGCACAGATACGCAGTATTTT
cdr3_aa: CASSLQHLTSTDTQYF
v_call: TRBV7-9
d_call: .
clone_size: once
j_call: TRBJ2-3

cdr3_nt: TGTGCCAGCAGTCCACCTGTACAGGGCTCTGGCTACACCTTC
cdr3_aa: CASSPPVQGSGYTF
v_call: TRBV28
d_call: .
clone_size: .
j_call: TRBJ1-2

cdr3_nt: TGTGCTAGCAGCCCATACGACAGCCGCGAGCAGTACTTC
cdr3_aa: CASSPYDSREQYF
v_call: TRBV7-7
d_call: .
clone_size: .
j_call: TRBJ2-7

cdr3_nt: TGTGCCAGCAGCTTAGTCGGACCAGGGGATACGCAGTATTTT
cdr3_aa: CASSLVGPGDTQYF
v_call: TRBV11-3
d_call: .
clone_size: .
j_call: TRBJ2-3

cdr3_nt: TGCGCCAGCAGTGAAGGACAGTCCTTACAGTACTTC
cdr3_aa: CASSEGQSLQYF
v_call: TRBV10-1
d_call: .
clone_size: .
j_call: TRBJ2-7